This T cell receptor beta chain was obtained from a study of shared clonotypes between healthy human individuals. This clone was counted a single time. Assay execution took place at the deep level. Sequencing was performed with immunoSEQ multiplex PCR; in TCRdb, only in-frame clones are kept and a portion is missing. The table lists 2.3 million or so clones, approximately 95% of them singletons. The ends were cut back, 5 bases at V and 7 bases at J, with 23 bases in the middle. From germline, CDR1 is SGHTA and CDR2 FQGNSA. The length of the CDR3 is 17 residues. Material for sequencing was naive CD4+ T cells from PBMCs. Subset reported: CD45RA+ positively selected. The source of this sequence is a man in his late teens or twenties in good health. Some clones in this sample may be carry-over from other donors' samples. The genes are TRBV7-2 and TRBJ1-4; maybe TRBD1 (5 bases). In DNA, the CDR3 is TGTGCCAGCAGCCCGCAAGCGATCAGGGATTTTGGTGAAAAACTGTTTTTT. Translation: CASSPQAIRDFGEKLFF. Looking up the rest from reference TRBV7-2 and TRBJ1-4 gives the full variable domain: GAGVSQSPSNKVTEKGKDVELRCDPISGHTALYWYRQSLGQGLEFLIYFQGNSAPDKSGLPSDRFSAERTGGSVSTLTIQRTQQEDSAVYLCASSPQAIRDFGEKLFFGSGTQLSVL.